This T cell receptor (beta chain) was observed in a study of response to subunit inactivated influenza vaccine. General study findings and limits: Few additional T cells are recruited per seasonal influenza vaccination, authors suggested.

TCRdb redid the calling of the RT-PCR reads with MiXCR, one entry per CDR3 protein. The repertoire has almost 600,000 distinct CDR3 sequences, approximately 14% of them found once; the top ten carry around 10%. Germline CDR1 reads SGHAT; CDR2 reads FQDESV (reference sequence). The ends lost 2 bases at V and 7 bases at J; junction bases unmatched: 23. The CDR3 is made up of 20 amino acids. Worth noting for this clonotype: The antigen remains unidentified.

This receptor was obtained from a man over 45 who received an inactivated influenza vaccine. The genes are TRBV11-1 and TRBJ1-1, with 9 nucleotides matching TRBD1. Sequencing was performed on PBMCs from blood, taken 11 to 12 days after vaccination. In nucleotides, the CDR3 is TGTGCCAGCAGCTTACCAAAAAACCTCCCGGGACAGGGTCTGAGATATGAAGCTTTCTTT. Protein product: CASSLPKNLPGQGLRYEAFF.